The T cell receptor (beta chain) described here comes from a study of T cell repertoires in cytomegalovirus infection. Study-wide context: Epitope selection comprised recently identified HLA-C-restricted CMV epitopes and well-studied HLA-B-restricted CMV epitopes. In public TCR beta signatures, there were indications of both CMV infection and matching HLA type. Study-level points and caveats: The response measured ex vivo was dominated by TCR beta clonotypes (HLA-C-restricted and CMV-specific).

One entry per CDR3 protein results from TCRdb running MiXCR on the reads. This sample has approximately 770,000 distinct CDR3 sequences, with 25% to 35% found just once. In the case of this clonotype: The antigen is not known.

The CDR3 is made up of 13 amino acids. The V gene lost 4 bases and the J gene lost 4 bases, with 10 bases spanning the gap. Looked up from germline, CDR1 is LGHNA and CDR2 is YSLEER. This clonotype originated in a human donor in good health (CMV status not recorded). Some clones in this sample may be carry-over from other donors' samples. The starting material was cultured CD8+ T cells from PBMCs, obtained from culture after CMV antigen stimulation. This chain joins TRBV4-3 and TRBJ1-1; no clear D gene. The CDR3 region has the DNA TGCGCCAGCAGCCGTTTTGGTGGCACTGAAGCTTTCTTT. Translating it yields CASSRFGGTEAFF.